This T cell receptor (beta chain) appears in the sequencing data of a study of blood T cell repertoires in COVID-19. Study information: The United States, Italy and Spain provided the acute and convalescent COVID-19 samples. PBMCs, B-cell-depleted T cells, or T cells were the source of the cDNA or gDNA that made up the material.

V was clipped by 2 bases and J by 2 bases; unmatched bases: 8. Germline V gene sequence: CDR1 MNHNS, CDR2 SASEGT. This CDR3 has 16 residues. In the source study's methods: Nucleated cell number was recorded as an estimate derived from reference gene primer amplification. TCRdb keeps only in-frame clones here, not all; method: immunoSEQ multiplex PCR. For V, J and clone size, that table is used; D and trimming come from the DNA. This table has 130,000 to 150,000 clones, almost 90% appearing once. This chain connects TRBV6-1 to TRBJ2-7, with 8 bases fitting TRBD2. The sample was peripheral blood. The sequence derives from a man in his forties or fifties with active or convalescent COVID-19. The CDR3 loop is CASSELVGRGAYEQYF. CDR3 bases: TGTGCCAGCAGTGAATTAGTCGGGAGGGGGGCCTACGAGCAGTACTTC.